A selection of T cell receptor beta chains follows, all from one sample in a study of blood T cell repertoires in COVID-19. Data came from immunoSEQ multiplex PCR; TCRdb stores just in-frame clones and leaves some out. The sample has 300,000 or so clones; 86% are singletons. Sequencing was done on a sample of PBMCs or T cells enriched from blood (not recorded which). Source of these receptors: a young woman who had recovered from COVID-19. Each CDR3 is given with its conserved first and last residue. Each record gives: CDR3 protein, CDR3 DNA, J gene, clone size, V gene, D gene. D genes are given only for firm matches. Clone size is stated in some rows and not others, as once, few, many or a class when expanded.

CASSVVRGVDGYTF,TGTGCCAGCAGCGTAGTCCGGGGGGTGGATGGCTACACCTTC,TRBJ1-2,NA,TRBV9,NA
CASGHMDRATEAFF,TGTGCCAGCGGCCACATGGACAGGGCCACTGAAGCTTTCTTT,TRBJ1-1,once,TRBV7-9,TRBD1
CASSQVSGAGGVTQYF,TGTGCCAGCAGCCAAGTATCCGGGGCCGGGGGAGTCACGCAGTATTTT,TRBJ2-3,few,TRBV3-1/TRBV3-2,NA
CASSPGGANYGYTF,TGTGCCAGCAGTCCTGGAGGCGCTAACTATGGCTACACCTTC,TRBJ1-2,NA,TRBV5-6,NA
CASSLAREASPLHF,TGTGCCAGCAGCTTGGCCAGGGAGGCTTCACCCCTCCACTTT,TRBJ1-6,few,TRBV7-8,NA
CASSGGRAGEQYF,TGTGCCAGCAGTGGGGGCAGGGCGGGGGAGCAGTACTTC,TRBJ2-7,NA,TRBV2,NA
CASSNGLETYEQYF,TGTGCCAGCAGCAATGGACTAGAAACCTACGAGCAGTACTTC,TRBJ2-7,NA,TRBV7-8,TRBD2
CASSSATSGRGSYNEQFF,TGTGCCAGCAGTTCCGCGACTAGCGGGAGGGGCTCCTACAATGAGCAGTTCTTC,TRBJ2-1,NA,TRBV27,TRBD2
CASSSGLLSSYNEQFF,TGTGCCAGCAGCTCCGGACTATTGAGCTCCTACAATGAGCAGTTCTTC,TRBJ2-1,NA,TRBV5-6,NA
CASSQGFLTVTYNEQFF,TGCGCCAGCAGCCAAGGATTCCTAACAGTTACCTACAATGAGCAGTTCTTC,TRBJ2-1,NA,TRBV4-1,NA